Listed here are 18 T cell receptor beta chains from one sample, sequenced in a study of prognosis after radiotherapy for stage I lung cancer. Two-round multiplex PCR on genomic DNA was the method by which TCR beta CDR3 was amplified. Gene-specific primers for each TRBV and TRBJ gene drove first-round PCR. MiXCR was run by TCRdb on the multiplex PCR reads, yielding one entry per CDR3 protein. Altogether more than 9,000 distinct CDR3 sequences are present, roughly 50% being singletons, with the ten largest covering over 7%. The source was PBMCs, collected before or after stereotactic body radiation therapy (not recorded which). All receptors derive from a donor over 45 with non-small cell lung cancer.

This chain's CDR3 is CASSVSSQGYEQYF. CDR3 DNA: TGTGCCAGCAGCGTGTCTTCCCAGGGATACGAGCAGTACTTC. The rearrangement uses TRBV9 and TRBJ2-7, with D possibly being TRBD1 (5 bases). Per the germline V gene, CDR1 is SGDLS and CDR2 is YYNGEE. This CDR3 is built from 14 residues. Trimming took off 2 bases at V and 4 bases at J, with 13 bases between the two ends.

In this sample, this clonotype is medium-sized. The chain employs TRBV6-5 and TRBJ2-7, with a weak D call TRBD2 (7 bases). V was trimmed by 2 bases and J by 2 bases, leaving 13 bases between them. Germline V gene lookup returns CDR1 MNHEY and CDR2 SVGAGI. The CDR3 sequence is 15 residues long. In DNA form, the CDR3 reads TGTGCCAGCAGTTACAGCGGGACACCCACCTACGAGCAGTACTTC. This gives the protein CASSYSGTPTYEQYF.

By sample share, this clonotype is medium-sized. The chain has TRBV12-3 or TRBV12-4 and TRBJ2-1; D unresolved. The CDR3 runs to 14 residues. Deletions cut 7 bases from V and 0 bases from J, with 10 bases between. This CDR3 is CASTGGNSYNEQFF. The DNA of the CDR3 is TGTGCCAGCACTGGCGGAAACTCCTACAATGAGCAGTTCTTC.

Judged by abundance, this clonotype is medium-sized. The chain is built from TRBV28 and TRBJ2-7, with D possibly TRBD1 on 6 matching bases. V was pared by 5 bases and J by 4 bases, with 18 bases between. CDR1 is MDHEN, CDR2 SYDVKM, per germline. This CDR3 comprises 15 residues. CDR3 coding DNA: TGTGCCAGCAGTCGCTCCGGGACACCAACATACGAGCAGTACTTC. Encoded protein: CASSRSGTPTYEQYF. Variable domain in full (rest from reference TRBV28 and TRBJ2-7): DVKVTQSSRYLVKRTGEKVFLECVQDMDHENMFWYRQDPGLGLRLIYFSYDVKMKEKGDIPEGYSVSREKKERFSLILESASTNQTSMYLCASSRSGTPTYEQYFGPGTRLTVT.

This clonotype was seen at least ten times. The rearrangement uses TRBV20-1 and TRBJ2-5, with a weak D call TRBD1 (5 bases). The CDR3 runs 12 residues. With 3 bases removed from V and 2 bases from J, the gap between germline ends came to 7 bases. From germline, CDR1 is DFQATT and CDR2 SNEGSKA (reference sequence). The CDR3 nucleotides are TGCAGTGCTAGTCAGGGTCAAGAGACCCAGTACTTC. Its translation: CSASQGQETQYF.

This clonotype has just one count. The rearrangement joins TRBV7-9 to TRBJ2-1, with 9 bases lining up with TRBD2. Trimming removed 5 bases from V and 0 bases from J; junction bases left unmatched: 8. Germline CDR1 SEHNR, CDR2 FQNEAQ (reference sequence). This CDR3 spans 17 amino acids. The CDR3 DNA reads as TGTGCCAGCAGCCCCCACGGGCGGGGGGGCTCCTACAATGAGCAGTTCTTC. Its protein product is CASSPHGRGGSYNEQFF.

This chain uses TRBV7-2 with TRBJ2-2, with a tentative D call TRBD1 (6 bases). The CDR3 length is 20 residues. V was pared by 6 bases and J by 4 bases, with 30 bases between. Germline V gene data show CDR1 as SGHTA and CDR2 as FQGNSA. CDR3 sequence: CASRGFQGPPGSHCTGELFF. CDR3 nucleotides: TGTGCCAGCAGAGGATTCCAGGGGCCCCCAGGGAGTCATTGCACCGGGGAGCTGTTTTTT.

Sample share makes this clonotype medium-sized (0.01 to 0.1%). The V and J genes are TRBV6-1 and TRBJ1-1; D is ambiguous. Per germline, CDR1 MNHNS and CDR2 SASEGT. With 6 bases removed from V and 6 bases from J, the gap between germline ends came to 14 bases. This CDR3 comprises 13 residues. CDR3 residues: CASRELAGAEAFF. CDR3 nucleotides: TGTGCCAGCAGGGAACTGGCAGGTGCTGAAGCTTTCTTT.

By proportion, this clonotype is medium-sized. The chain couples TRBV4-3 to TRBJ2-2; D not resolved. Germline assignment: CDR1 LGHNA and CDR2 YSLEER. The CDR3 consists of 15 residues. The V end lost 0 bases, the J end lost 3 bases, and 8 bases lay between the germline ends. For the CDR3, the DNA is TGCGCCAGCAGCCAAGATATGTGGGACACCGGGGAGCTGTTTTTT. The encoded protein is CASSQDMWDTGELFF.

Sample share makes this clonotype medium-sized. The chain uses TRBV6-1 and TRBJ1-4; TRBD1 matches 10 bases. Per germline, CDR1 MNHNS and CDR2 SASEGT. The V gene end was trimmed by 6 bases and the J gene end by 8 bases; junction bases not matched to a gene: 6. This CDR3 has 14 residues. CDR3 amino acids: CASRGGQGDEKLFF. The CDR3 DNA reads as TGTGCCAGCAGGGGAGGACAGGGGGACGAAAAACTGTTTTTT.

The chain employs TRBV19 and TRBJ2-2; D is undetermined. Per the germline V gene, CDR1 is LNHDA and CDR2 is SQIVND (reference sequence). V was clipped by 5 bases and J by 0 bases, with 16 bases between them. There are 17 residues in the CDR3. CDR3 residues: CASSSYSGLANTGELFF. CDR3 bases: TGTGCCAGTAGTTCGTACTCGGGTTTAGCGAACACCGGGGAGCTGTTTTTT.

The gene calls are TRBV27 and TRBJ2-2; D gene ambiguous. V was clipped by 2 bases and J by 6 bases, with 7 bases between them. The CDR3 is made up of 13 amino acids. Germline V CDR1 and CDR2: MNHEY, SMNVEV (reference sequence). The CDR3 region has the DNA TGTGCCAGCAGTTTAGCCTTCCCCGGGGAGCTGTTTTTT. It specifies CASSLAFPGELFF.

This clonotype has a count of ten or more. V gene TRBV5-6 combines with J gene TRBJ2-3; TRBD2 aligns across 8 bases. Per germline, CDR1 SGHDT and CDR2 YYEEEE. J was trimmed by 3 bases and V by 1 base; bases with no gene match: 1. The CDR3 loop spans 14 amino acids. The CDR3 is CASSLRGGTDTQYF. CDR3 in DNA: TGTGCCAGCAGCTTGCGGGGGGGAACAGATACGCAGTATTTT.

The CDR3 sequence: CASRPGEVNTGELFF. Written as DNA, the CDR3 is TGTGCCAGCAGGCCCGGGGAGGTGAATACCGGGGAGCTGTTTTTT. V is TRBV28 and J is TRBJ2-2, with D possibly matching TRBD2 (6 bases). The CDR3 has 15 residues. Germline values: CDR1 MDHEN, CDR2 SYDVKM. Trimming stripped 6 bases from V and 5 bases from J, with 16 bases between.

The chain carries TRBV2 and TRBJ2-6; D gene unclear. CDR3 size: 15 residues. The germline CDR1 and CDR2 sequences are SNHLY and FYNNEI. Trimming cost V 1 base and J 3 bases, with 7 bases left between them. The CDR3: CASSEEGYGANVLTF. Here the CDR3 DNA reads TGTGCCAGCAGTGAAGAGGGATATGGGGCCAACGTCCTGACTTTC.

This clonotype counts as medium-sized. The rearrangement joins TRBV7-2 to TRBJ1-1; the match to TRBD1 covers 10 bases. CDR1 and CDR2 from the germline V gene are SGHTA and FQGNSA. This CDR3 is 16 amino acids long. The V and J ends lost 5 bases and 4 bases, in that order; junction bases with no gene match: 10. CDR3 sequence (DNA): TGTGCCAGCAGCGGCCGACAGGGGGCGATCCGCACTGAAGCTTTCTTT. Encoded protein: CASSGRQGAIRTEAFF. Based on the CDR3 plus reference TRBV7-2 and TRBJ1-1, the full variable domain is GAGVSQSPSNKVTEKGKDVELRCDPISGHTALYWYRQSLGQGLEFLIYFQGNSAPDKSGLPSDRFSAERTGGSVSTLTIQRTQQEDSAVYLCASSGRQGAIRTEAFFGQGTRLTVV.

This clonotype was counted at least ten times. The chain employs TRBV5-6 and TRBJ2-1; D gene ambiguous. V lost 4 bases and J 6 bases, leaving 11 bases between the germline ends. The CDR3 covers 13 residues. Germline loops: CDR1 SGHDT, CDR2 YYEEEE. CDR3 in amino acids: CASSPPGVNEQFF. DNA for the CDR3: TGTGCCAGCAGCCCGCCTGGCGTCAATGAGCAGTTCTTC.

This clonotype was observed many times. The chain carries TRBV19 and TRBJ1-4; tentative D call: TRBD1 (6 bases). CDR1 is LNHDA and CDR2 is SQIVND in the germline V gene (reference sequence). The V end was cut by 3 bases, the J end by 6 bases, with 17 bases between. This CDR3 is 16 amino acids long. The CDR3 sequence: CASSMGGGLLDEKLFF. The CDR3 DNA follows: TGTGCCAGTAGTATGGGGGGGGGGCTGTTAGATGAAAAACTGTTTTTT.